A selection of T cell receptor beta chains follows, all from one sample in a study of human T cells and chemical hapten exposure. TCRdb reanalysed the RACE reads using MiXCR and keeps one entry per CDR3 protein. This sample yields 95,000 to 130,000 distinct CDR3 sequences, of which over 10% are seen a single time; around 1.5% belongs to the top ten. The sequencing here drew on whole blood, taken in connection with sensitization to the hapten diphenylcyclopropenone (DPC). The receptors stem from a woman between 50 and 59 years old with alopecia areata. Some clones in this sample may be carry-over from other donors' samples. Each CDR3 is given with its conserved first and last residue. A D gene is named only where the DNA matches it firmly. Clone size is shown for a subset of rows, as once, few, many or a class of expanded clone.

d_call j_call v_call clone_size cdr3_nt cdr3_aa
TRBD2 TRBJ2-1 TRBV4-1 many TGCGCCAGCAGCCAAGACCAGGGACTACGCTCCTACAATGAGCAGTTCTTC CASSQDQGLRSYNEQFF
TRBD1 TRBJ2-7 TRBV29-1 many TGCAGCGTCCTGGACAGGTTCTCCTACGAGCAGTACTTC CSVLDRFSYEQYF
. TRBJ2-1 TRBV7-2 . TGTGCCAGCAGCTTAGCCCCCGGCGGGGCCTACAATGAGCAGTTCTTC CASSLAPGGAYNEQFF
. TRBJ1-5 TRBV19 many TGTGCCAGTTCCGATTCCCAAGGGCCGGAAAAGCCCCAGCATTTT CASSDSQGPEKPQHF
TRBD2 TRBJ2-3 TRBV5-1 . TGCGCCAGCAGCCGATCACCTAGCGGGGGCACAGATACGCAGTATTTT CASSRSPSGGTDTQYF
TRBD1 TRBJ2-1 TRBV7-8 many TGTGCCAGCAGCCCCCGCCGAGACAGGGGCCACAATGAGCAGTTCTTC CASSPRRDRGHNEQFF
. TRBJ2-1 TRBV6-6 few TGTGCCAGCAGTTACTCGGTGGGAGTAGTAGCCTACAATGAGCAGTTCTTC CASSYSVGVVAYNEQFF
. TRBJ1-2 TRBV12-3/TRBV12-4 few TGTGCCAGCAGTTCTGGAGGGGGTTTCTATGGCTACACCTTC CASSSGGGFYGYTF
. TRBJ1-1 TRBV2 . TGTGCCAGCATAAGGGTTGTGAGAGCGACTGAAGCTTTCTTT CASIRVVRATEAFF
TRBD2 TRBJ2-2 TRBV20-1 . TGCAGTGCTAGACCCAAGACTAGCGGGGGGCTCAACACCGGGGAGCTGTTTTTT CSARPKTSGGLNTGELFF
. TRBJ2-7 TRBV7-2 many TGTGCCAGCAGCTCTAGGGGGCTAGCGATTAGCTCCTACGAGCAGTACTTC CASSSRGLAISSYEQYF
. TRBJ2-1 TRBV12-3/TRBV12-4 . TGTGCCAGCAGGGACCGACATTACAATGAGCAGTTCTTC CASRDRHYNEQFF
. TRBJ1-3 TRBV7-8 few TGTGCCAGCAGCCCCCTCGAGGGGACCCTTTCTGGAAACACCATATATTTT CASSPLEGTLSGNTIYF
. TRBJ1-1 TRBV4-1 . TGCGCCAGCAGCCAAGGACAGGTTGAAGCTTTCTTT CASSQGQVEAFF
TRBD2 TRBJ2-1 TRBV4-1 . TGCGCCAGCAGCATGCTAGCGGGTGAGCAGTTCTTC CASSMLAGEQFF
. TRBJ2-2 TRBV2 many TGTGCCAGCAATCCGGTTACCGGGGAGCTGTTTTTT CASNPVTGELFF
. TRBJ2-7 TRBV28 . TGTGCCAGCTACGATGGGAGCTCCTACGAGCAGTACTTC CASYDGSSYEQYF
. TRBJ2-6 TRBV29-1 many TGCAGCGTCGATCTCTCTGGGGCCAACGTCCTGACTTTC CSVDLSGANVLTF
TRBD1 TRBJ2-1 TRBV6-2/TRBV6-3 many TGTGCCAGCAGTTCCCACAGGCTTGACAGGGATGAGCAGTTCTTC CASSSHRLDRDEQFF
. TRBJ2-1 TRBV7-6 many TGTGCCAGCAGCTTTATTCCACAGGGTGGCGAGCAGTTCTTC CASSFIPQGGEQFF
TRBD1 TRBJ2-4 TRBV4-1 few TGCGCCAGCAGCCAAGAGGGGACAGTCGGGAACATTCAGTACTTC CASSQEGTVGNIQYF
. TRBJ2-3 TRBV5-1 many TGCGCCAGCAGCTTGGGCACAACGACAGATACGCAGTATTTT CASSLGTTTDTQYF
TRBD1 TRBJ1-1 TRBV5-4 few TGTGCCAGCAGCTTTCCACAGACAGGGTACACTGAAGCTTTCTTT CASSFPQTGYTEAFF
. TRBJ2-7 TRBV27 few TGTGCCAGCAGCCCAACTACCTCCTACGAGCAGTACTTC CASSPTTSYEQYF
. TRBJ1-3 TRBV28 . TGTGCCAGCGGCTTGCCCCTGGACACCATATATTTT CASGLPLDTIYF
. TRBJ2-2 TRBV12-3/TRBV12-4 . TGTGCCAGCAGCCTTGGGACTGCCCGGGCCGGGGAGCTGTTTTTT CASSLGTARAGELFF
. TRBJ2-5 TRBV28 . TGTGCCAGCAGTTTGATTGGCGTTCAAGAGACCCAGTACTTC CASSLIGVQETQYF
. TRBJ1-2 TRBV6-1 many TGTGCCAGCAGTGAAAACAGCTGGGGCTACACCTTC CASSENSWGYTF
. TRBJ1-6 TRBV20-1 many TGCAGTGCTAGAGGGGAATGGGGACTGGAACTCCACTTT CSARGEWGLELHF
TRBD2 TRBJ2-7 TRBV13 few TGTGCCAGCAGCTTAGCATCTAGCGGGAGGAGCGAGCAGTACTTC CASSLASSGRSEQYF
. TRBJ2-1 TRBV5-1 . TGCGCCAGCAGCTTAATAGTAAATGGGCAGTTCTTC CASSLIVNGQFF
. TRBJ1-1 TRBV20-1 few TGCAGTGCTAGAGATGGAGACGGTGAAGCTTTCTTT CSARDGDGEAFF
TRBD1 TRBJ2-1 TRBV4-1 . TGCGCCAGCACCCCCAGGGGGCTTTACAATGAGCAGTTCTTC CASTPRGLYNEQFF
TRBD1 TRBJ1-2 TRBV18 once TGTGCCAGCTCACTCCGGACAGGGCACTTTGAAGACTTC CASSLRTGHFEDF
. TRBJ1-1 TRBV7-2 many TGTGCCAGCAGCCCATCATCTACCCTGAACACTGAAGCTTTCTTT CASSPSSTLNTEAFF
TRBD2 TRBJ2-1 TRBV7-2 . TGTGCCAGCAGCTTAACTAGCGGGATGTCCTACAATGAGCAGTTCTTC CASSLTSGMSYNEQFF
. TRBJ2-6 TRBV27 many TGTGCCAGCAGTTCCAGGGGCTCTGGGGCCAACGTCCTGACTTTC CASSSRGSGANVLTF
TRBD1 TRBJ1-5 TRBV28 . TGTGCCAGCAGTGCCCCGGACAGGGGGTATCAGCCCCAGCATTTT CASSAPDRGYQPQHF
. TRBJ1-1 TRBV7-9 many TGTGCCAGCTCATTCTCGGGCACTGAAGCTTTCTTT CASSFSGTEAFF
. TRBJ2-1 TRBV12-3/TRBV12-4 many TGTGCCAGCAGTTTATCGGCCAGCCCCTACAATGAGCAGTTCTTC CASSLSASPYNEQFF
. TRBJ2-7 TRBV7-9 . TGTGCCAGCAGCGTTCGGGAAGACACCCACCGCTACGAGCAGTACTTC CASSVREDTHRYEQYF
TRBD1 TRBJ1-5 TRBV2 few TGTGCCAGCAGTGAGGGAGCAACAGGGGGGCGACAGCCCCAGCATTTT CASSEGATGGRQPQHF
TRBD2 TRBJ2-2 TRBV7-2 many TGTGCCAGCAGCCCTGGAGCCGCAGCGGGAGCGGACACCGGGGAGCTGTTTTTT CASSPGAAAGADTGELFF
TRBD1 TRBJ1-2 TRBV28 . TGTGCCAGCAGTTCAGGGGACAGGGGAGCCTATGGCTACACCTTC CASSSGDRGAYGYTF
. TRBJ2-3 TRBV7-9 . TGTGCCAGCAGGGACTTTGGGGGCCCCACAGATACGCAGTATTTT CASRDFGGPTDTQYF
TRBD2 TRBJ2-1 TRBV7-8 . TGTGCCAGCAGCGCCGGGACTAGCGGGAACTTAGGGCAGTTCTTC CASSAGTSGNLGQFF
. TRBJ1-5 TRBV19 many TGTGCCACCCTCCCCGGGGGATTCAGCAATCAGCCCCAGCATTTT CATLPGGFSNQPQHF
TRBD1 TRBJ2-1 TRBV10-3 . TGTGCCATCAGTGAGTCGGGGGACAGGGGATTTGAGCAGTTCTTC CAISESGDRGFEQFF
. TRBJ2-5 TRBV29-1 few TGCAGCGTTGCGGGGGAGGAGGAGACCCAGTACTTC CSVAGEEETQYF